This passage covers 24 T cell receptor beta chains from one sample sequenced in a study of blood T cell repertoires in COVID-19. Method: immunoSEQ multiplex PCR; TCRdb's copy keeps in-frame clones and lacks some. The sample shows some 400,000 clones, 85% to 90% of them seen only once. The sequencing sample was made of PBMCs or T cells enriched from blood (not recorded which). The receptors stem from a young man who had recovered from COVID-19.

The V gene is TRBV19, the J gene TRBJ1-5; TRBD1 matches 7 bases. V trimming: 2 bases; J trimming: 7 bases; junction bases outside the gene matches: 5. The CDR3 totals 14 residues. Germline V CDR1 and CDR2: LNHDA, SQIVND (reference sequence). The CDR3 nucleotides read TGTGCCAGTAGTATACCCGGGACAGTACAGCCCCAGCATTTT. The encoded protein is CASSIPGTVQPQHF.

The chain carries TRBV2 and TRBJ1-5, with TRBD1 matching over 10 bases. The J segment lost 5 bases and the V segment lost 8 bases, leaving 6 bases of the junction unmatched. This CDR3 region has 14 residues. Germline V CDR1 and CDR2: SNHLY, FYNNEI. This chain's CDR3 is CASPRDRGYQPQHF. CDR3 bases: TGTGCCAGCCCCCGGGACAGGGGATATCAGCCCCAGCATTTT.

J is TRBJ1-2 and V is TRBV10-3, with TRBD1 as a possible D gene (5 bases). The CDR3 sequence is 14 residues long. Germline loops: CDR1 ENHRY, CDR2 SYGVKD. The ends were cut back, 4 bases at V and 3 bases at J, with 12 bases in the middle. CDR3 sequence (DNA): TGTGCCATCAGTGTTACGGGAGGGGACTATGGCTACACCTTC. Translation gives CAISVTGGDYGYTF.

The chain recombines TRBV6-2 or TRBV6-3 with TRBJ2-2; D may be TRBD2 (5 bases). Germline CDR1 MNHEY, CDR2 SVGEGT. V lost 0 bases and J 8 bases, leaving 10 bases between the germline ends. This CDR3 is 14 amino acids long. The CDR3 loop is CASSYSSIAGELFF. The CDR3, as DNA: TGTGCCAGCAGTTACTCTTCGATAGCGGGGGAGCTGTTTTTT.

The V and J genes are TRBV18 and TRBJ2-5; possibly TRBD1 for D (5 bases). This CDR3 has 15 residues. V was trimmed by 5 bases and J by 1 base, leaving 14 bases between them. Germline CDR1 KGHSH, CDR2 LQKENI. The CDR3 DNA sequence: TGTGCCAGCTCATCGTCCGACAGCCCCCAAGAGACCCAGTACTTC. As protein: CASSSSDSPQETQYF.

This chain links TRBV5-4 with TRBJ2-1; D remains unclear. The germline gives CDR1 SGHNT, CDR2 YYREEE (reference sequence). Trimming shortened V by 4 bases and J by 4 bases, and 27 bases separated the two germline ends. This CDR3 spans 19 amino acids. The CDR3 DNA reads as TGTGCCAGCAGCCCACCTACTCCGGGTCCTCGAGGTGGGTACAATGAGCAGTTCTTC. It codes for CASSPPTPGPRGGYNEQFF.

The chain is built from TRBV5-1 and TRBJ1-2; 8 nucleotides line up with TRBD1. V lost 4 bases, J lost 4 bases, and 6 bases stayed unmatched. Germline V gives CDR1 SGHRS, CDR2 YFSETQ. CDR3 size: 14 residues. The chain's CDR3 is CASSPSGTGYGYTF. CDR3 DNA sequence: TGCGCCAGCAGCCCTTCCGGGACAGGCTATGGCTACACCTTC.

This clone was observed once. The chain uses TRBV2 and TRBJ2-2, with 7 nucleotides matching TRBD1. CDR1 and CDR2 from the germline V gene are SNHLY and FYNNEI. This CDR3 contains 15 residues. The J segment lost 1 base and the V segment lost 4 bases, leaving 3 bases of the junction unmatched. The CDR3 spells CASSGQGWNTGELFF. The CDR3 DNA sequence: TGTGCCAGCAGTGGACAGGGTTGGAACACCGGGGAGCTGTTTTTT.

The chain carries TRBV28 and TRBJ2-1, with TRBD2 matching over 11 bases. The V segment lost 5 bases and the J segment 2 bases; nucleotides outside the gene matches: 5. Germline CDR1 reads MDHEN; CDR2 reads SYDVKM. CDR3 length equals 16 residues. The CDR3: CASSPLAGGAYNEQFF. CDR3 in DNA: TGTGCCAGCAGTCCTTTAGCGGGAGGGGCCTACAATGAGCAGTTCTTC.

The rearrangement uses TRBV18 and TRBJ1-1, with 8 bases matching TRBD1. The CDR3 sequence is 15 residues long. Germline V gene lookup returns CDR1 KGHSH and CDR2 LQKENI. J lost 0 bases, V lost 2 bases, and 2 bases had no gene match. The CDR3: CASSPADRVNTEAFF. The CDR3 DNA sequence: TGTGCCAGCTCACCAGCGGACAGGGTGAACACTGAAGCTTTCTTT.

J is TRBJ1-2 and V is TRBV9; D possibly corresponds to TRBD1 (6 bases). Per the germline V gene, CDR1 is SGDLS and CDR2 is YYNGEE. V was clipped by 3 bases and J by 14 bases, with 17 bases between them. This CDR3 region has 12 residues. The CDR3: CASSAGTRDRTF. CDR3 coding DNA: TGTGCCAGCAGCGCCGGGACACGAGATAGGACCTTC. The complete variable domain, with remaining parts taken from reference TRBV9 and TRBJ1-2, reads DSGVTQTPKHLITATGQRVTLRCSPRSGDLSVYWYQQSLDQGLQFLIQYYNGEERAKGNILERFSAQQFPDLHSELNLSSLELGDSALYFCASSAGTRDRTFGSGTRLTVV.

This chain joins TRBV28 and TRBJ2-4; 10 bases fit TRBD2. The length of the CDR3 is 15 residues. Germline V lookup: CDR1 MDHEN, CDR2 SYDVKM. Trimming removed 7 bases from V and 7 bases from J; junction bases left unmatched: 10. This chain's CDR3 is CASMASGRAGNIQYF. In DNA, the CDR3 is TGTGCCAGCATGGCCAGCGGGAGGGCCGGTAACATTCAGTACTTC.

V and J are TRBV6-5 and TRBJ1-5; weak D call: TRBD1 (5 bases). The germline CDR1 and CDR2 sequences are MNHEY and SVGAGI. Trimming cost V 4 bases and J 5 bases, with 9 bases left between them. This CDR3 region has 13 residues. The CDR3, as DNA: TGTGCCAGCAGTTTGACAGTGGATCAGCCCCAGCATTTT. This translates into CASSLTVDQPQHF.

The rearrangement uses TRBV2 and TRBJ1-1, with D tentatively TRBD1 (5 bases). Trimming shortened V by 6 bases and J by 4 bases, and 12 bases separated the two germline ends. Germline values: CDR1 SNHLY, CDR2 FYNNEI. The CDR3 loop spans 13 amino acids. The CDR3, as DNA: TGTGCCAGCAGGGCCAGGGTCGGCACTGAAGCTTTCTTT. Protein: CASRARVGTEAFF.

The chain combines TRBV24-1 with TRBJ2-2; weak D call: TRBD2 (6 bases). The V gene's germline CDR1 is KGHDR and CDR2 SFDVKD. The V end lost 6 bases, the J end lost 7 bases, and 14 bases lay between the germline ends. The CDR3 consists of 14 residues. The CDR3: CATSMTSPSGELFF. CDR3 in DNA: TGTGCCACCAGTATGACTAGTCCCAGCGGGGAGCTGTTTTTT.

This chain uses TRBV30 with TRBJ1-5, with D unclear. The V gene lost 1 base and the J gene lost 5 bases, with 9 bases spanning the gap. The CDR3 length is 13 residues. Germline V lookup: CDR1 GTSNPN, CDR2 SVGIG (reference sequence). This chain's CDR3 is CAWSEQPDQPQHF. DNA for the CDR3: TGTGCCTGGAGTGAACAACCAGATCAGCCCCAGCATTTT.

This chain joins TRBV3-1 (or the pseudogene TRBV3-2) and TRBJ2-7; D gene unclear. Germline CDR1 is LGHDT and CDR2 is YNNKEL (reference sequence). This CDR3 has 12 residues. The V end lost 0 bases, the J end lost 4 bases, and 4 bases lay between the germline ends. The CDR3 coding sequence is TGTGCCAGCAGCCAAGACGCGTACGAGCAGTACTTC. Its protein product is CASSQDAYEQYF.

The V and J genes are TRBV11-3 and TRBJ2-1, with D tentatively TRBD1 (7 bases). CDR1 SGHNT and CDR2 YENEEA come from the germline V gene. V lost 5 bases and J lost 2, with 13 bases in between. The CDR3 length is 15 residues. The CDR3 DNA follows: TGTGCCAGCAGCCCAGGGGGGTTAACCTACAATGAGCAGTTCTTC. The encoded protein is CASSPGGLTYNEQFF.

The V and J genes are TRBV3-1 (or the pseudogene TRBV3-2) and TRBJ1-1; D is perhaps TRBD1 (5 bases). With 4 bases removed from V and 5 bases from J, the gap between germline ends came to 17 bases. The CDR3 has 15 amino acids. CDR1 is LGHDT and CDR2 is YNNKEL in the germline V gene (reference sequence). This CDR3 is CASSLGTSGGTEAFF. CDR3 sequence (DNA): TGTGCCAGCAGCCTAGGGACCTCCGGGGGAACTGAAGCTTTCTTT.

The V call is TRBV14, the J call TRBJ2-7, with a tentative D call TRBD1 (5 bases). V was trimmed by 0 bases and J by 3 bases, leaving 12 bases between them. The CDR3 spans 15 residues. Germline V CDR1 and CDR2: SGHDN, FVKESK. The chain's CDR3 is CASSQDGRGRYEQYF. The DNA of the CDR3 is TGTGCCAGCAGCCAAGATGGAAGGGGTCGCTACGAGCAGTACTTC.

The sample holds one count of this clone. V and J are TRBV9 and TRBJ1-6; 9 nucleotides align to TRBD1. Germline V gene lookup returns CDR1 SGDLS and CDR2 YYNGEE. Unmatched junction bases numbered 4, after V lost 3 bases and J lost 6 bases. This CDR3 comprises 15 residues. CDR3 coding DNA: TGTGCCAGCAGCGCCTGGACAGGGGTTAATTCACCCCTCCACTTT. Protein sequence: CASSAWTGVNSPLHF.

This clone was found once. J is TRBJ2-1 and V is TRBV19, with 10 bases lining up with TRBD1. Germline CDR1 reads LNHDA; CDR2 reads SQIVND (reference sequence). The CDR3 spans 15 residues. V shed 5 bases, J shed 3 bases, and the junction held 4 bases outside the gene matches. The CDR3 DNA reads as TGTGCCAGTAGTCAGACAGGGGGCAGCTACAATGAGCAGTTCTTC. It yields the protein CASSQTGGSYNEQFF.

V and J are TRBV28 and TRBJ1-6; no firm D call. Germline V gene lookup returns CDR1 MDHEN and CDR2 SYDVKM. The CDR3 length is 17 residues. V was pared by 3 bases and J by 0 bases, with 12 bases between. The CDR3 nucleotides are TGTGCCAGCAGTTTTTTGGACTCTAGCTCCTATAATTCACCCCTCCACTTT. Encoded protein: CASSFLDSSSYNSPLHF.

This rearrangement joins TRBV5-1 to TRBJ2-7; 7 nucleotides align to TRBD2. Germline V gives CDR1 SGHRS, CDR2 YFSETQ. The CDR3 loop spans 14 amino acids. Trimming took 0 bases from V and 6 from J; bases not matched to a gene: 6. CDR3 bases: TGCGCCAGCAGCTTGGCCGGTTCGGGAGGCGAGCAGTACTTC. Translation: CASSLAGSGGEQYF.